This T cell receptor (beta chain) was obtained from a study of T cell responses to AZD1222 COVID-19 vaccine. General study results and limits: It should be noted that donors were predominantly white British and more often female, and clonal diversity was possibly underestimated. Epitopes outside B.1.351 and B.1.1.7 mutated regions reportedly drew nearly half of spike TCRs.

On this clone: Its antigen is unidentified.

TCRdb keeps only in-frame clones here, not all; method: immunoSEQ multiplex PCR. The table shows approximately 130,000 clones, with 75% to 95% occurring only once. Per germline, CDR1 SGHNT and CDR2 YYREEE (reference sequence). This CDR3 comprises 17 residues. Unmatched junction bases numbered 6, after V lost 4 bases and J lost 5 bases. The starting material was peripheral blood, obtained 28 days after the second dose of the MenACWY control vaccine. This TCR derives from an adult who received the MenACWY meningococcal vaccine as a control. The chain carries TRBV5-4 and TRBJ2-2, with 15 nucleotides matching TRBD2. CDR3: CASSQGLAGGLTGELFF. The CDR3 bases are TGTGCCAGCAGCCAGGGACTAGCGGGAGGATTAACCGGGGAGCTGTTTTTT.